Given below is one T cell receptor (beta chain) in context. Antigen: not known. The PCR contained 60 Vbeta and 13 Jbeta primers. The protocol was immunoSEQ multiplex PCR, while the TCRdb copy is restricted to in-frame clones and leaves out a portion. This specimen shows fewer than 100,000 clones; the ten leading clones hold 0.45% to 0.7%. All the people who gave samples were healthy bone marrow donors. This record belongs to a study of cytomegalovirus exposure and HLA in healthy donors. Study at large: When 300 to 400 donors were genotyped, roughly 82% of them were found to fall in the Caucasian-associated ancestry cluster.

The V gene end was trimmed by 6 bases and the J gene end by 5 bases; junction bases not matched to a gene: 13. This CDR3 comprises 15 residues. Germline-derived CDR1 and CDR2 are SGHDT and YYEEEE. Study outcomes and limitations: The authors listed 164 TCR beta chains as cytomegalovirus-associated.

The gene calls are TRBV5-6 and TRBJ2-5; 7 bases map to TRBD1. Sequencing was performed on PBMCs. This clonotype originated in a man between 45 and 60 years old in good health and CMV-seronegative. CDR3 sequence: CASTLFTQDRETQYF. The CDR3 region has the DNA TGTGCCAGCACCCTGTTCACACAGGACAGGGAGACCCAGTACTTC. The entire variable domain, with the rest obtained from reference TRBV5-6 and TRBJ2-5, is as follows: DAGVTQSPTHLIKTRGQQVTLRCSPKSGHDTVSWYQQALGQGPQFIFQYYEEEERQRGNFPDRFSGHQFPNYSSELNVNALLLGDSALYLCASTLFTQDRETQYFGPGTRLLVL.